A single T cell receptor beta chain is shown here with its context. Its antigen is not yet known. Base qualities are not at hand, and no much larger clone is one base apart. The sample comes from a study of blood T cell repertoires in COVID-19 (dated by TCRdb to about 2020). Turning to the overall study: The collaborator samples originated in the United States, Italy and Spain and spanned the acute and convalescent phases of COVID-19. The material from the prospective study consisted of cDNA or gDNA derived from T cells, B-cell-depleted T cells, or PBMCs. Subjects who had been exposed to COVID-19, were actively infected with it, or had recovered from it provided the deeply sampled blood TCRbeta repertoires that made up the dataset. The repertoires were made available in a free public database intended to serve as a resource for research on the immune response to SARS-CoV-2. The samples were drawn from two sources: the first 160 participants of the ongoing ImmuneRACE study, and over 1,000 subjects contributed by 6 global collaborators. A de-identified subject ID, COVID-19 status, age in years and sex were almost always included in the sample metadata. Where HLA class I and class II types were available, the types were taken from metadata supplied by the sample provider, not from assay-based typing.

Each collaborating institution followed its own protocols to collect whole blood in K2EDTA tubes. Collaborator samples were shipped for TCRbeta analysis as frozen whole blood, isolated PBMCs, or DNA extracted from either sample type. CDR1 and CDR2 are drawn from the germline V gene: LGHNA, YNFKEQ. V gives up 0 bases and J gives up 3 bases, and the segment between their germline ends measures 11 bases. Counted from cysteine to phenylalanine, this CDR3 has 16 amino acids. Only the CDR3 part of the read is kept: 48 bases, read in frame from the first base. The investigation overall reported the following: The amount of clinical and demographic metadata varied by source and participant and was provided uncurated.

The immunoSEQ Assay, a bias-controlled multiplex PCR, was used to amplify TCRbeta CDR3 regions from genomic DNA. Per the original workflow: Within the assay, amplification of reference gene primers was used to estimate how many nucleated cells each sample contained. To quantify the absolute abundance of each unique TCRbeta CDR3 rearrangement, sequence reads were collapsed and filtered. For each sample, productive Simpson clonality was calculated by taking the square root of Simpson's diversity index across productive rearrangements. The immuneACCESS repertoire file appears here via TCRdb, limited to in-frame rearrangements. These files lack a portion of the clones; in checked studies, under half of the deficit traces to unresolved V genes, and the cause of the others is not known. V and J calls and clone size come straight from that table; D and trimming were deduced from the DNA. The sample profile shows some 180,000 clones; 89% of them were found once. Approximately 7% of the sample goes to the ten largest clones.

The receptor was derived from a man aged 35-49 years with acute or convalescent COVID-19. The V and J segments used are TRBV4-2 and TRBJ1-4, with the D segment identity uncertain. Material for sequencing was peripheral blood. The DNA sequence is given as TGTGCCAGCAGCCAAGATTCTGGGCAAGCTAATGAAAAACTGTTTTTT. Translation gives CASSQDSGQANEKLFF.